The rows below give T cell receptor beta chains drawn from one sample of a study of blood T cell repertoires in COVID-19. Sequenced by immunoSEQ multiplex PCR; TCRdb stores in-frame clones only, minus some. The sample lists approximately 300,000 clones; over 90% were seen once. Source material: PBMCs or T cells enriched from blood (not recorded which). These receptor sequences come from a woman aged 25-40 years who had been exposed to COVID-19. Both conserved end residues are trimmed from each CDR3.

v_gene	CDR3aa
TRBV28	ASSLFFGGMNTEAF
TRBV4-1	ASSQDPLNYGYT
TRBV19	ASSTTGGSYEQY
TRBV7-2	ASSFQGQGEQY
TRBV2	ASSVREENTEAF
TRBV7-9	ASSLGAGFGTEAF
TRBV5-1	ASSLSRPNYGYT
TRBV7-9	ASSKTGTGSYEQY
TRBV19	ASSAQSAANTEAF
TRBV2	ASGDRGHSPLH
TRBV19	ASSIDHAAAGIAF
TRBV27	ASSFPGVSPYEQY
TRBV9	ASSADRGQLTTVAF
TRBV12-5	ASGPGTSGGPGELF
TRBV30	AWSAGHNEQF
TRBV27	ASATGLAGDTQY
TRBV20-1	SASREYT
TRBV19	ASSPRTFGELF
TRBV19	ASTSGQRNEKLF
TRBV5-6	ASSVVSVSYEQY
TRBV7-9	ASREGGELF
TRBV5-1	ASSPPVGRGPDTQY
TRBV4-3	ASSQDYRQSNQPQH
TRBV5-1	ASSLVGLGGNEQF
TRBV5-4	ASSPRGLGVYEQF
TRBV6-2/TRBV6-3	ASSTMSNQPQH
TRBV7-6	ASSRPGTGALSSGNTIY
TRBV10-3	AISAGSGNTIY
TRBV20-1	SASKRGSSTDTQY
TRBV3-1/TRBV3-2	ASSQMSSSTDTQY